A selection of T cell receptor beta chains follows, all from one sample in a study of response to subunit inactivated influenza vaccine. TCRdb ran MiXCR on the RT-PCR reads and lists one entry per CDR3 protein. This table has under 550,000 distinct CDR3 sequences, approximately 7.7% appearing once. The sample was PBMCs from blood, taken 23 months after vaccination. The receptors here all came from a man between 50 and 69 years old who received an inactivated influenza vaccine. The CDR3 runs from the conserved cysteine through the conserved F or W. The D gene is left open where the match is weak. The size entry is marked missing in some rows and otherwise reads once, few, many or a size class.

CDR3nt,CDR3aa,j_gene,v_gene,d_gene,abundance,len
TGTGCCAGCAGCTTAGATTTGGGGTTAGATACGCAGTATTTT,CASSLDLGLDTQYF,TRBJ2-3,TRBV11-2,NA,many,14
TGCGCCAGCAGCCAAGGGATAGCGGGAAGCTCCTACGAGCAGTACTTC,CASSQGIAGSSYEQYF,TRBJ2-7,TRBV4-3,TRBD2,many,16
TGTGCCAGCAGTAAGTGGAACACTGAAGCTTTCTTT,CASSKWNTEAFF,TRBJ1-1,TRBV28,NA,NA,12
TGTGCCAGCAGCGCCACCGGGACAGGGGGCTACAATGAGCAGTTCTTC,CASSATGTGGYNEQFF,TRBJ2-1,TRBV5-6,TRBD1,NA,16
TGTGCCAGCGCCGGGACAGGGGCAGAGACCCAGTACTTC,CASAGTGAETQYF,TRBJ2-5,TRBV18,TRBD1,few,13
TGTGCCAGCAGCGTCCCGGGACAGGGAGTAGAATGGGAGACCCAGTACTTC,CASSVPGQGVEWETQYF,TRBJ2-5,TRBV2,TRBD1,few,17
TGTGCCAGCAGTTTGACAGGGGGCATAGGCTACACCTTC,CASSLTGGIGYTF,TRBJ1-2,TRBV27,TRBD1,NA,13
TGCAGTGCTAGAAGGGACGGCTATCTCTCCGAGCAGTACTTC,CSARRDGYLSEQYF,TRBJ2-7,TRBV20-1,NA,NA,14
TGCGCCAGCAGCTTCTCACTAGCGGGGGAGGACATTCAGTACTTC,CASSFSLAGEDIQYF,TRBJ2-4,TRBV5-1,TRBD2,many,15
TGCAGTGCTAGGGAAGGGAGGGGAGTAGGAGCTGAAGCTTTCTTT,CSAREGRGVGAEAFF,TRBJ1-1,TRBV20-1,NA,NA,15
TGTGCCAGCAGCCGTACTAGCGGGGAAGCCTACAATGAGCAGTTCTTC,CASSRTSGEAYNEQFF,TRBJ2-1,TRBV6-1,TRBD2,few,16
TGCAGCGGGACCCATCAAGAGACCCAGTACTTC,CSGTHQETQYF,TRBJ2-5,TRBV29-1,NA,many,11
TGCAGTGCTAGAGATTTAGTGATAGCGGGAGGTCCCACGTCCTACAATGAGCAGTTCTTC,CSARDLVIAGGPTSYNEQFF,TRBJ2-1,TRBV20-1,TRBD2,few,20
TGCAGTGCTGACCTTATGAACACTGAAGCTTTCTTT,CSADLMNTEAFF,TRBJ1-1,TRBV20-1,NA,few,12
TGTGCCACCAGTGATCCCTGGACCTACGAGCAGTACTTC,CATSDPWTYEQYF,TRBJ2-7,TRBV24-1,NA,NA,13
TGTGCCAGCAGCTTAGCGGGGGATTCCGAGCAGTACTTC,CASSLAGDSEQYF,TRBJ2-7,TRBV7-9,NA,few,13
TGCGCCAGCGGGCTAGCGGGGGGTACAATGGAGCAGTTCTTC,CASGLAGGTMEQFF,TRBJ2-1,TRBV5-1,TRBD2,NA,14
TGTGCCAGCAGACAAAACTCTTACACCGGGGAGCTGTTTTTT,CASRQNSYTGELFF,TRBJ2-2,TRBV7-3,NA,few,14
TGTGCCATCAGTGAGTCGGGCCCTAGCGGGGGTCGGAATGAGCAGTTCTTC,CAISESGPSGGRNEQFF,TRBJ2-1,TRBV10-3,TRBD2,many,17
TGTGCCAGCAGGAGAAGGGACCTGAACACTGAAGCTTTCTTT,CASRRRDLNTEAFF,TRBJ1-1,TRBV12-3/TRBV12-4,NA,many,14
TGCAGTGCCATTGTCCCGACAGAGATCAATCAGCCCCAGCATTTT,CSAIVPTEINQPQHF,TRBJ1-5,TRBV20-1,NA,few,15
TGTGCCAGCAGCCAAGATGGTAGCAGGGGGCATTACGAGCAGTACTTC,CASSQDGSRGHYEQYF,TRBJ2-7,TRBV3-1,TRBD1,many,16
TGTGCCAGCTCACCACAGTGGACGGGACAACGTAATGAGCAGTTCTTC,CASSPQWTGQRNEQFF,TRBJ2-1,TRBV18,NA,NA,16
TGTGCCAGCAGTTACTCGGACAGGGGAGGTTCACCCCTCCACTTT,CASSYSDRGGSPLHF,TRBJ1-6,TRBV6-5,TRBD1,NA,15
TGTGCCAGCAGCCTCTCGGGGCATTATGGCTACACCTTC,CASSLSGHYGYTF,TRBJ1-2,TRBV28,NA,few,13
TGTGCCAGTCGACCTCGGGAGGGCGGCGGTGAGCAGTTCTTC,CASRPREGGGEQFF,TRBJ2-1,TRBV9,TRBD2,NA,14
TGCAGTGCTATATCCCTCGACAGGAGTAATGAAAAACTGTTTTTT,CSAISLDRSNEKLFF,TRBJ1-4,TRBV20-1,NA,many,15
TGCGCCAGCAGCTTGAACCCTGACAGGGGGCGGACCGGGGAGCTGTTTTTT,CASSLNPDRGRTGELFF,TRBJ2-2,TRBV5-1,TRBD1,few,17
TGCGCCAGCAGCTTCCGTGGGGTTGGTGTCACTGAAGCTTTCTTT,CASSFRGVGVTEAFF,TRBJ1-1,TRBV5-1,NA,NA,15
TGTGCCACCAGCAGACTCGGGGGCGGCACTGAAGCTTTCTTT,CATSRLGGGTEAFF,TRBJ1-1,TRBV15,NA,NA,14
TGTGCCACCAGCAGCGGGCGATACGAGCAGTACTTC,CATSSGRYEQYF,TRBJ2-7,TRBV15,NA,few,12
TGCGCCAGCAGCTTGGTAGCGGGAGTTGACGAGCAGTACTTC,CASSLVAGVDEQYF,TRBJ2-7,TRBV5-1,TRBD2,many,14
TGTGCCAGCAGTTTGGGGAGCGAGCAGTACTTC,CASSLGSEQYF,TRBJ2-7,TRBV12-3/TRBV12-4,NA,many,11
TGCGCCAGCAGCTACAGCGACAGTCCCTACGAGCAGTACTTC,CASSYSDSPYEQYF,TRBJ2-7,TRBV5-1,NA,many,14
TGTGCCAGCAGCACGAGCGGGGAGTTCACCGGGGAGCTGTTTTTT,CASSTSGEFTGELFF,TRBJ2-2,TRBV9,TRBD2,few,15
TGTGCCAGCACAACGGCGGAGAATCAGCCCCAGCATTTT,CASTTAENQPQHF,TRBJ1-5,TRBV6-1,NA,few,13
TGCGCCAGCAGCCAGGGACAGGGGCTCACAGATACGCAGTATTTT,CASSQGQGLTDTQYF,TRBJ2-3,TRBV4-3,TRBD1,few,15
TGTGCCAGCAGGCGAGCCCTCCGGGACGTACCTACTGGGGCCAACGTCCTGACTTTC,CASRRALRDVPTGANVLTF,TRBJ2-6,TRBV11-2,NA,few,19
TGCAGTGCTTCCCCCGGGACAGGGAACAATGAGCAGTTCTTC,CSASPGTGNNEQFF,TRBJ2-1,TRBV20-1,TRBD1,NA,14
TGTGCCAGCAGCTTACAAGCGGGAGGGTCAGAGACCCAGTACTTC,CASSLQAGGSETQYF,TRBJ2-5,TRBV7-2,TRBD2,NA,15